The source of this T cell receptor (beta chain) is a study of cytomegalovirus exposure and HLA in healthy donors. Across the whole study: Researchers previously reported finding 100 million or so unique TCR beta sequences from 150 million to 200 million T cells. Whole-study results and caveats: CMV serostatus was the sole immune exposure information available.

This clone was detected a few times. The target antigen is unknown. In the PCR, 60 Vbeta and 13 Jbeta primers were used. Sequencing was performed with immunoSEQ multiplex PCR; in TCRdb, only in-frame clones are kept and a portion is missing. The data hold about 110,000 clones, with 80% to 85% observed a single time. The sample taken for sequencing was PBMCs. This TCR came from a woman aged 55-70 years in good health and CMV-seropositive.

The CDR3, as DNA: TGTGCCAGCAGAGTTGGGACAGATAATGAAAAACTGTTTTTT. Amino acids: CASRVGTDNEKLFF. The V gene is TRBV5-4, the J gene TRBJ1-4, with TRBD1 matching over 7 bases. Germline V gene lookup returns CDR1 SGHNT and CDR2 YYREEE (reference sequence). With 5 bases clipped from V and 4 bases from J, the junction kept 5 bases outside the gene matches. The CDR3 spans 14 residues. The full variable domain, with the rest looked up from reference TRBV5-4 and TRBJ1-4, is ETGVTQSPTHLIKTRGQQVTLRCSSQSGHNTVSWYQQALGQGPQFIFQYYREEENGRGNFPPRFSGLQFPNYSSELNVNALELDDSALYLCASRVGTDNEKLFFGSGTQLSVL.